The subject of this entry is one T cell receptor beta chain. Losses at the gene ends were 4 bases for V and 0 bases for J; bases not matched to a gene: 5. CDR3 length equals 15 residues. The germline V gene has CDR1 SGDLS and CDR2 YYNGEE. In the source study's methods: Counts of nucleated cells, estimated from reference gene primer amplification, were obtained. Generated by immunoSEQ multiplex PCR, the TCRdb table keeps only in-frame clones and is missing some. V and J calls and clone size are those listed in that table; D and trimming were worked out from the DNA. The table lists 250,000 to 300,000 clones, 65% to 90% of them singletons. The record originates from a study of blood T cell repertoires in COVID-19. Study-level information: Samples representing acute and convalescent COVID-19 were sourced from the United States, Italy and Spain. Nucleic acid was either cDNA or gDNA, and it came from T cells, B-cell-depleted T cells, or PBMCs.

The chain recombines TRBV9 with TRBJ2-3, with 7 bases aligning to TRBD2. The clonotype was recovered from a man aged 50 to 59 with active or convalescent COVID-19. Sequenced sample: peripheral blood. CDR3 loop: CASSPRLASTDTQYF. The CDR3 nucleotides are TGTGCCAGCAGCCCCCGACTAGCTAGCACAGATACGCAGTATTTT. Full variable domain (rest looked up from reference TRBV9 and TRBJ2-3): DSGVTQTPKHLITATGQRVTLRCSPRSGDLSVYWYQQSLDQGLQFLIQYYNGEERAKGNILERFSAQQFPDLHSELNLSSLELGDSALYFCASSPRLASTDTQYFGPGTRLTVL.